The 24 T cell receptor beta chains in this list originate from one sample, sequenced in a study of CD8 T cells in Susac syndrome. RNA, at 0.5 to 1 ug, was reverse transcribed with random hexamers. Each CDR3 protein gets one entry after TCRdb re-called the immunoSEQ multiplex PCR reads with MiXCR. This sample has fewer than 350,000 distinct CDR3 sequences, with about 91% found just once. The sample taken for sequencing was CD4+ T cells from PBMCs. The receptor source for this set is a human donor with multiple sclerosis.

V and J are TRBV7-2 and TRBJ2-7; maybe TRBD2 (6 bases). The V gene lost 5 bases and the J gene lost 1 base, with 12 bases spanning the gap. This CDR3 is built from 14 residues. Germline V gene lookup returns CDR1 SGHTA and CDR2 FQGNSA. CDR3 amino acids: CASSPLAESYEQYF. The DNA for the CDR3 is TGTGCCAGCAGCCCTTTAGCGGAGTCCTACGAGCAGTACTTC. Using reference TRBV7-2 and TRBJ2-7 for the parts outside the CDR3, the full variable domain is GAGVSQSPSNKVTEKGKDVELRCDPISGHTALYWYRQSLGQGLEFLIYFQGNSAPDKSGLPSDRFSAERTGGSVSTLTIQRTQQEDSAVYLCASSPLAESYEQYFGPGTRLTVT.

The chain joins TRBV28 to TRBJ1-5; possibly TRBD1 for D (5 bases). The germline V and J ends were trimmed by 7 bases and 1 base, with 8 bases remaining between them. The V gene's germline CDR1 is MDHEN and CDR2 SYDVKM. This CDR3 is 13 amino acids long. The CDR3 loop reads CASTRDSNQPQHF. In nucleotides, the CDR3 is TGTGCCAGCACCCGGGACAGCAATCAGCCCCAGCATTTT.

This sequence joins TRBV12-3 or TRBV12-4 and TRBJ2-1, with unresolved D. The CDR3 runs to 13 residues. V was cut by 1 base and J by 9 bases, with 10 bases left in between. CDR3 coding DNA: TGTGCCAGCAGTTTAGGCACGCGGAGTGAGCAGTTCTTC. Protein: CASSLGTRSEQFF.

This sequence joins TRBV7-3 and TRBJ2-2; 9 nucleotides match TRBD1. Germline loops: CDR1 SGHTA, CDR2 FQGTGA. Trimming removed 5 bases from V and 3 bases from J; junction bases left unmatched: 4. The CDR3 consists of 15 residues. The CDR3 spells CASSQDRGDTGELFF. CDR3 nucleotide sequence: TGTGCCAGCAGCCAGGACAGGGGAGACACCGGGGAGCTGTTTTTT.

J is TRBJ1-5 and V is TRBV18, with 9 bases identical to TRBD1. The CDR3 runs 16 residues. With V trimmed by 2 bases and J by 4 bases, 6 bases remained unmatched. Germline V gives CDR1 KGHSH, CDR2 LQKENI. The CDR3: CASSPTGQGMNQPQHF. The CDR3 DNA sequence: TGTGCCAGCTCACCAACGGGACAGGGTATGAATCAGCCCCAGCATTTT.

The chain is built from TRBV18 and TRBJ1-3; 9 nucleotides agree with TRBD1. V lost 3 bases and J lost 7; bases outside the gene matches: 7. Germline CDR1 KGHSH, CDR2 LQKENI. The CDR3 runs 15 residues. The CDR3 loop is CASSPPGQGRNTIYF. The CDR3 bases are TGTGCCAGCTCACCCCCGGGACAGGGAAGGAACACCATATATTTT.

This clonotype showed up just once. The chain uses TRBV7-2 and TRBJ2-7; D remains unclear. Germline CDR1 reads SGHTA; CDR2 reads FQGNSA. There are 15 residues in the CDR3. V lost 1 base, J lost 3 bases, and 13 bases lay in between. The CDR3 sequence: CASSLDSQLGYEQYF. The CDR3 region has the DNA TGTGCCAGCAGCTTAGATAGCCAGCTAGGCTACGAGCAGTACTTC.

This chain joins TRBV2 and TRBJ2-1; 8 bases line up with TRBD2. In germline, CDR1 is SNHLY, CDR2 FYNNEI. The CDR3 is 17 residues long. V shed 2 bases, J shed 3 bases, and the junction held 9 bases outside the gene matches. The CDR3 nucleotides read TGTGCCAGCAGTGAATGGGGCGGGGGGAATCTCTACAATGAGCAGTTCTTC. This sequence encodes CASSEWGGGNLYNEQFF. Variable domain in full (rest from reference TRBV2 and TRBJ2-1): EPEVTQTPSHQVTQMGQEVILRCVPISNHLYFYWYRQILGQKVEFLVSFYNNEISEKSEIFDDQFSVERPDGSNFTLKIRSTKLEDSAMYFCASSEWGGGNLYNEQFFGPGTRLTVL.

The chain combines TRBV3-1 with TRBJ2-1; possible D gene TRBD1, 6 bases. Between the trimmed V and J ends, which lost 2 bases and 6 bases, there was a span of 11 bases. The CDR3 runs 14 residues. Germline-derived CDR1 and CDR2 are LGHDT and YNNKEL (reference sequence). CDR3 DNA: TGTGCCAGCAGCCAACTGGGGGCCTTCAATGAGCAGTTCTTC. It yields the protein CASSQLGAFNEQFF.

The chain uses TRBV13 and TRBJ1-6; 7 nucleotides agree with TRBD1. After removal of 5 bases from V and 9 bases from J, the junction contained 22 bases not matched to a gene. Germline CDR1 reads PRHDT; CDR2 reads FYEKMQ (reference sequence). This CDR3 has 19 amino acids. Here the CDR3 DNA reads TGTGCCAGCAGCCGTCAGGACAGGTCCTCCTGGTATGCGGCTTCACCCCTCCACTTT. Protein product: CASSRQDRSSWYAASPLHF.

This rearrangement joins TRBV7-2 to TRBJ1-2, with TRBD1 identical over 11 bases. Germline CDR1 is SGHTA and CDR2 is FQGNSA. Trimming removed 3 bases from V and 7 bases from J; junction bases left unmatched: 13. The CDR3 covers 17 residues. The DNA for the CDR3 is TGTGCCAGCAGCTTCCCAGGACAGGGGGCTGCAGTTGGTGGCTACACCTTC. As protein: CASSFPGQGAAVGGYTF.

A single count supports this clonotype. J is TRBJ1-2 and V is TRBV7-2, with 8 bases aligning to TRBD1. Germline V gene sequence: CDR1 SGHTA, CDR2 FQGNSA. The V segment lost 4 bases and the J segment 8 bases; nucleotides outside the gene matches: 3. The CDR3 extends over 12 amino acids. CDR3 bases: TGTGCCAGCAGCTATGACAGGGGAGGCTACACCTTC. This gives the protein CASSYDRGGYTF.

The chain has TRBV5-6 and TRBJ2-5, with D possibly being TRBD1 or TRBD2 (5 bases each). The germline V and J ends were trimmed by 3 bases and 5 bases, with 23 bases remaining between them. The germline CDR1 and CDR2 sequences are SGHDT and YYEEEE. The CDR3 spans 17 residues. In DNA form, the CDR3 reads TGTGCCAGCAGCTCTGGCCTGAGGGGTCCGATGGGGGAGACCCAGTACTTC. Translated: CASSSGLRGPMGETQYF.

The chain links TRBV7-3 to TRBJ1-1; 10 bases agree with TRBD1. The CDR3 has 21 amino acids. Germline V gene data show CDR1 as SGHTA and CDR2 as FQGTGA. The junction had 21 bases not matched to a gene; V was cut back by 5 bases and J by 0 bases. In DNA, the CDR3 is TGTGCCAGCAGCCTTCGTGGGGACAGGGGTCTAGTCCCCTCCCTGAACACTGAAGCTTTCTTT. Encoded protein: CASSLRGDRGLVPSLNTEAFF.

The genes are TRBV10-3 and TRBJ2-7; possibly TRBD2 for D (5 bases). V was pared by 3 bases and J by 3 bases, with 15 bases between. Germline CDR1 and CDR2: ENHRY and SYGVKD. CDR3 length equals 15 residues. CDR3 residues: CAISDMIDGNYEQYF. For the CDR3, the DNA is TGTGCCATCAGTGACATGATCGACGGGAACTACGAGCAGTACTTC.

There are a few counts of this clonotype. The CDR3 here is CASSPRTGVNYGYTF. In DNA, the CDR3 is TGTGCCAGCAGTCCACGGACAGGGGTAAACTATGGCTACACCTTC. The chain combines TRBV12-3 or TRBV12-4 with TRBJ1-2; 9 bases map to TRBD1. V trimming: 5 bases; J trimming: 2 bases; junction bases outside the gene matches: 6. The CDR3 contains 15 residues.

This sequence joins TRBV9 and TRBJ1-1; no clear D gene. V was shortened by 3 bases and J by 3 bases, with 15 bases between the two germline ends. Germline-derived CDR1 and CDR2 are SGDLS and YYNGEE. The CDR3 extends over 15 amino acids. CDR3 in DNA: TGTGCCAGCAGCGCACCCCCTCATGGGTACACTGAAGCTTTCTTT. Translating it yields CASSAPPHGYTEAFF.

The chain carries TRBV13 and TRBJ2-3, with D possibly TRBD2 on 6 matching bases. The CDR3 contains 14 residues. The germline gives CDR1 PRHDT, CDR2 FYEKMQ (reference sequence). Trimming removed 3 bases at V and 3 bases at J, with 10 bases between. CDR3 sequence: CASSFGGETDTQYF. The CDR3 nucleotides read TGTGCCAGCAGCTTCGGCGGGGAGACAGATACGCAGTATTTT. Full variable domain (missing parts from reference TRBV13 and TRBJ2-3): AAGVIQSPRHLIKEKRETATLKCYPIPRHDTVYWYQQGPGQDPQFLISFYEKMQSDKGSIPDRFSAQQFSDYHSELNMSSLELGDSALYFCASSFGGETDTQYFGPGTRLTVL.

The chain carries TRBV12-3 or TRBV12-4 and TRBJ2-1; D call uncertain. V shed 5 bases and J shed 9 bases, with 11 bases lying between them. There are 12 residues in the CDR3. The CDR3 reads CASSLQITEQFF. Written as DNA, the CDR3 is TGTGCCAGCAGTCTACAGATTACTGAGCAGTTCTTC.

This clonotype was detected once. The chain carries TRBV3-1 and TRBJ2-3; D gene uncertain. The CDR3 is 14 amino acids. Per germline, CDR1 LGHDT and CDR2 YNNKEL (reference sequence). Trimming left V 0 bases short and J 2 bases short, with 6 bases between. The CDR3 loop is CASSQEQVTDTQYF. CDR3 coding DNA: TGTGCCAGCAGCCAAGAGCAAGTCACAGATACGCAGTATTTT.

The gene calls are TRBV7-9 and TRBJ1-4; TRBD1 aligns across 9 bases. Trimming at V came to 5 bases and at J to 0 bases, leaving 4 bases not matched to a gene. Germline loops: CDR1 SEHNR, CDR2 FQNEAQ (reference sequence). The CDR3 loop spans 16 amino acids. CDR3 amino acids: CASSPQGAATNEKLFF. In DNA form, the CDR3 reads TGTGCCAGCAGCCCACAGGGGGCGGCAACTAATGAAAAACTGTTTTTT.

V and J are TRBV29-1 and TRBJ2-7; perhaps TRBD2 as D (5 bases). Germline CDR1 SQVTM, CDR2 ANQGSEA. There are 12 residues in the CDR3. The V gene lost 4 bases and the J gene lost 6 bases, with 13 bases spanning the gap. The chain's CDR3 is CSVGQGGSEQYF. CDR3 DNA: TGCAGCGTTGGGCAAGGAGGATCCGAGCAGTACTTC.

The chain combines TRBV23-1 with TRBJ1-2, with 9 bases that match TRBD1. TRBV23-1 is placed among ORFs of uncertain function. The V gene end was trimmed by 3 bases and the J gene end by 4 bases; junction bases not matched to a gene: 12. The CDR3 loop spans 17 amino acids. The CDR3 nucleotides are TGCGCCAGCAGTCAGTCCGGGACAGGGAGGTTCAGCTATGGCTACACCTTC. This translates into CASSQSGTGRFSYGYTF.

V usage is TRBV19 and J usage is TRBJ2-1; 8 positions agree with TRBD2. The junction had 9 bases not matched to a gene; V was cut back by 5 bases and J by 9 bases. This CDR3 contains 14 residues. The germline V gene has CDR1 LNHDA and CDR2 SQIVND (reference sequence). The chain's CDR3 is CASSPPGGPGEQFF. The CDR3 nucleotides are TGTGCCAGTAGTCCCCCGGGAGGGCCTGGTGAGCAGTTCTTC.